This is a list of T cell receptor beta chains from one sample in a study of T cell responses to AZD1222 COVID-19 vaccine. Here immunoSEQ multiplex PCR was the method, and the copy in TCRdb shows in-frame clones only, minus some. This sample has about 210,000 clones, with approximately 94% found just once. This specimen consisted of peripheral blood, obtained 28 days after the second dose of the MenACWY control vaccine. The origin of the receptors is an adult who received the MenACWY meningococcal vaccine as a control. The CDR3 runs from the conserved cysteine through the conserved F or W. Fields, in order: D gene, J gene, V gene, clone size, CDR3 protein, CDR3 DNA. The D gene is left open where the match is weak. For some rows the clone size is stated as once, few or many, or as a class when expanded; others skip it.

TRBD2 | TRBJ2-7 | TRBV9 | . | CASSVDPAGSHYEQYF | TGTGCCAGCAGCGTAGATCCAGCGGGGTCCCACTACGAGCAGTACTTC
. | TRBJ1-6 | TRBV19 | . | CASRPRQLHNSPLHF | TGTGCCAGTCGACCCCGACAACTCCATAATTCACCCCTCCACTTT
TRBD1 | TRBJ2-7 | TRBV30 | . | CAWSTGQVYEQYF | TGTGCCTGGAGTACTGGACAGGTGTACGAGCAGTACTTC
. | TRBJ1-3 | TRBV3-1/TRBV3-2 | . | CASSWTDRSGNTIYF | TGTGCCAGCAGCTGGACAGACCGCTCTGGAAACACCATATATTTT
. | TRBJ2-2 | TRBV4-2 | . | CASSQLKDAPTTMELFF | TGTGCCAGCAGCCAGTTGAAGGACGCCCCGACGACTATGGAGCTGTTTTTT
TRBD2 | TRBJ2-2 | TRBV5-6 | . | CASSPYGGAIGELFF | TGTGCCAGCAGTCCCTACGGGGGGGCAATCGGGGAGCTGTTTTTT
TRBD1 | TRBJ1-1 | TRBV19 | once | CASSKNRDRGEAFF | TGTGCCAGTAGTAAAAACCGGGACAGGGGTGAAGCTTTCTTT
TRBD1 | TRBJ2-2 | TRBV4-1 | . | CASSQLQGANTGELFF | TGCGCCAGCAGCCAACTCCAGGGGGCCAACACCGGGGAGCTGTTTTTT
TRBD2 | TRBJ2-3 | TRBV5-6 | . | CASSYRGRASTDTQYF | TGTGCCAGCAGCTACCGCGGGAGGGCTAGCACAGATACGCAGTATTTT
TRBD2 | TRBJ2-7 | TRBV7-2 | . | CASSEWTSGGAGEQYF | TGTGCCAGCAGCGAATGGACTAGCGGGGGGGCCGGCGAGCAGTACTTC
TRBD2 | TRBJ2-3 | TRBV5-1 | . | CASSLAASGGADTQYF | TGCGCCAGCAGCTTGGCGGCTAGCGGGGGAGCAGATACGCAGTATTTT